Presented here are 10 T cell receptor beta chains from one specimen sequenced in a study of blood T cell repertoires in COVID-19. The table came from immunoSEQ multiplex PCR; TCRdb's copy has only in-frame clones and leaves some out. This sample has some 140,000 clones; more than 75% occur once, and the top ten carry 9.5% to 13%. Specimen: peripheral blood. The receptors were sampled from a man aged 55 to 70 who had recovered from COVID-19.

V usage is TRBV7-2 and J usage is TRBJ2-3; TRBD1 matches at 7 bases. Germline values: CDR1 SGHTA, CDR2 FQGNSA. J gave up 5 bases and V 4 bases, and 9 bases lay outside the gene matches. CDR3 size: 15 residues. The CDR3 is CASSSPIYRGDTQYF. CDR3 DNA: TGTGCCAGCAGCTCACCGATTTACAGGGGAGATACGCAGTATTTT. The entire variable domain, with the rest obtained from reference TRBV7-2 and TRBJ2-3, is as follows: GAGVSQSPSNKVTEKGKDVELRCDPISGHTALYWYRQSLGQGLEFLIYFQGNSAPDKSGLPSDRFSAERTGGSVSTLTIQRTQQEDSAVYLCASSSPIYRGDTQYFGPGTRLTVL.

The gene calls are TRBV25-1 and TRBJ2-7; a weak D match, TRBD2 (5 bases). Germline V gene data show CDR1 as MGHDK and CDR2 as SYGVNS. Trimming took off 8 bases at V and 0 bases at J, with 8 bases between the two ends. The length of the CDR3 is 12 residues. CDR3 region: CASFGDSYEQYF. The CDR3 DNA reads TGTGCCAGCTTCGGGGACTCCTACGAGCAGTACTTC.

The J gene is TRBJ1-6, the V gene TRBV2; 7 nucleotides line up with TRBD1. V dropped 5 bases and J dropped 7; count of bases not matched to a gene: 5. The CDR3 contains 14 residues. Germline assignment: CDR1 SNHLY and CDR2 FYNNEI. CDR3 sequence (DNA): TGTGCCAGCAGTTCCGGGACAGAAAATTCACCCCTCCACTTT. Amino acids: CASSSGTENSPLHF.

This clone appeared once. The rearrangement uses TRBV19 and TRBJ1-2, with a weak D call TRBD1 (5 bases). Germline CDR1 LNHDA, CDR2 SQIVND (reference sequence). CDR3 length equals 14 residues. Deletions cut 0 bases from V and 2 bases from J, with 7 bases between. The CDR3 coding sequence is TGTGCCAGTAGTATAGATCGACAGAACTATGGCTACACCTTC. Amino acid sequence: CASSIDRQNYGYTF.

The CDR3 coding sequence is TGTGCCAGCAGCTTATTCGGAGGTGGCTACACCTTC. It specifies CASSLFGGGYTF. V gene TRBV7-8 combines with J gene TRBJ1-2; D unclear. The V gene lost 2 bases and the J gene lost 7 bases, with 8 bases spanning the gap. This CDR3 region has 12 residues. Germline CDR1 is SGHVS and CDR2 is FQNEAQ. The full variable domain, rest sourced from reference TRBV7-8 and TRBJ1-2, is GAGVSQSPRYKVAKRGQDVALRCDPISGHVSLFWYQQALGQGPEFLTYFQNEAQLDKSGLPSDRFFAERPEGSVSTLKIQRTQQEDSAVYLCASSLFGGGYTFGSGTRLTVV.

A single count supports this clone. This chain joins TRBV5-4 and TRBJ1-1, with TRBD1 as a possible D gene (6 bases). The CDR3 has 15 residues. V was pared by 4 bases and J by 4 bases, with 17 bases between. Germline values: CDR1 SGHNT, CDR2 YYREEE (reference sequence). CDR3 in DNA: TGTGCCAGCAGCCCCGAGGGGGGGCATGGCACTGAAGCTTTCTTT. It specifies CASSPEGGHGTEAFF.

The V call is TRBV7-8, the J call TRBJ2-3; maybe TRBD1 (5 bases). Per germline, CDR1 SGHVS and CDR2 FQNEAQ. V shed 4 bases and J shed 4 bases, with 12 bases lying between them. This CDR3 contains 14 residues. CDR3 nucleotides: TGTGCCAGCAGCTCCTCCAGGGTCCCAGATACGCAGTATTTT. Its protein product is CASSSSRVPDTQYF. Drawing the rest from reference TRBV7-8 and TRBJ2-3, the complete variable domain is GAGVSQSPRYKVAKRGQDVALRCDPISGHVSLFWYQQALGQGPEFLTYFQNEAQLDKSGLPSDRFFAERPEGSVSTLKIQRTQQEDSAVYLCASSSSRVPDTQYFGPGTRLTVL.

V and J are TRBV19 and TRBJ2-5, with D perhaps TRBD1 (6 bases). In germline, CDR1 is LNHDA, CDR2 SQIVND (reference sequence). V lost 1 base and J lost 1, with 13 bases in between. The CDR3 is made up of 16 amino acids. CDR3 sequence: CASSIGSGTFQETQYF. The CDR3 DNA reads TGTGCCAGTAGTATAGGATCCGGGACATTCCAAGAGACCCAGTACTTC.

V usage is TRBV2 and J usage is TRBJ2-3, with TRBD1 as a possible D gene (6 bases). The V end lost 2 bases, the J end lost 3 bases, and 12 bases lay between the germline ends. The CDR3 covers 15 residues. The germline gives CDR1 SNHLY, CDR2 FYNNEI. The CDR3 DNA reads as TGTGCCAGCAGTGAACAGGGGATGGGGACAGATACGCAGTATTTT. Translation: CASSEQGMGTDTQYF.

The chain combines TRBV2 with TRBJ1-1, with TRBD1 matching 7 bases. The CDR3 loop spans 13 amino acids. Unmatched junction bases numbered 7, after V lost 7 bases and J lost 5 bases. Per germline, CDR1 SNHLY and CDR2 FYNNEI. The DNA of the CDR3 is TGTGCCAGCAAAGGGGGCATGGGGACTGAAGCTTTCTTT. This gives the protein CASKGGMGTEAFF. The full variable domain, its missing parts supplied by reference TRBV2 and TRBJ1-1, is EPEVTQTPSHQVTQMGQEVILRCVPISNHLYFYWYRQILGQKVEFLVSFYNNEISEKSEIFDDQFSVERPDGSNFTLKIRSTKLEDSAMYFCASKGGMGTEAFFGQGTRLTVV.